This is a list of T cell receptor beta chains from one sample in a study of T cell responses to AZD1222 COVID-19 vaccine. The method was immunoSEQ multiplex PCR; TCRdb's version includes in-frame clones alone and lacks a portion of them. The sample has about 120,000 clones; roughly 87% are singletons. The material sequenced was peripheral blood, taken 28 days after the second AZD1222 dose. These TCRs come from an adult who received the AZD1222 COVID-19 vaccine. CDR3s leave out the opening cysteine and the closing phenylalanine or tryptophan. Each record gives: clone size, V gene, J gene, CDR3 protein. Part of the rows lack a size; the others show once, few, many or a class for expanded clones.

NA	TRBV6-5	TRBJ1-1	ASSRAGTGNTEAF
NA	TRBV19	TRBJ2-5	ASSPPGLLETQY
NA	TRBV25-1	TRBJ1-6	ASSEFGGSYNSPLH
once	TRBV7-3	TRBJ1-3	ASSVTYSGNTIY
NA	TRBV7-6	TRBJ1-5	ASSLGVRGSNQPQH
NA	TRBV27	TRBJ1-2	ASSLDGAPPVSTY
NA	TRBV6-5	TRBJ2-7	ASSLYGNDEQY
once	TRBV6-2/TRBV6-3	TRBJ2-2	ASSYLPSNTGELF
NA	TRBV5-4	TRBJ2-5	ASSTTGLEETQY
NA	TRBV10-3	TRBJ1-5	AISEFGQGGQPQH
NA	TRBV7-2	TRBJ2-1	ASSSISFEQF
NA	TRBV5-6	TRBJ1-4	ASSRNRGEKLF
NA	TRBV18	TRBJ1-1	ASSQGTVPYEAF
NA	TRBV2	TRBJ2-2	ASSGQRGGTGELF
once	TRBV7-2	TRBJ2-7	ASSLGSYSYEQY
NA	TRBV18	TRBJ2-7	ASSPRPGYEQY
NA	TRBV5-4	TRBJ2-2	ASSLDPGQGATGELF
NA	TRBV6-5	TRBJ1-2	ASRPGTAGYT
NA	TRBV29-1	TRBJ1-2	SSGGRTGGYT
NA	TRBV5-1	TRBJ2-7	ASSLVAGGPTQY
NA	TRBV28	TRBJ1-2	ASSLSPRQNYGYT
NA	TRBV28	TRBJ2-3	ASSLPRQRRADTQY
NA	TRBV30	TRBJ1-6	AWSTGANSPLH
NA	TRBV15	TRBJ1-3	ATSAGTAGNTIY
NA	TRBV20-1	TRBJ2-1	SAGQFSEQF
NA	TRBV27	TRBJ1-1	ASSLWGRGGDTEAF
NA	TRBV12-3/TRBV12-4	TRBJ1-1	ASSLGLGSGAF
NA	TRBV19	TRBJ1-2	ASSILGQIGLANYGYT
NA	TRBV7-2	TRBJ1-1	ASSLETQGLAF
NA	TRBV7-2	TRBJ2-5	ASSLSALAGETQY
few	TRBV7-2	TRBJ1-2	ASSLVGGGANYGYT
NA	TRBV6-5	TRBJ2-3	ASAESTDTQY
NA	TRBV7-2	TRBJ1-2	ASSLGGGPASGGYT
NA	TRBV7-2	TRBJ2-1	ASSSGRGSYNEQF
NA	TRBV7-7	TRBJ2-5	ASSQGQGKRETQY